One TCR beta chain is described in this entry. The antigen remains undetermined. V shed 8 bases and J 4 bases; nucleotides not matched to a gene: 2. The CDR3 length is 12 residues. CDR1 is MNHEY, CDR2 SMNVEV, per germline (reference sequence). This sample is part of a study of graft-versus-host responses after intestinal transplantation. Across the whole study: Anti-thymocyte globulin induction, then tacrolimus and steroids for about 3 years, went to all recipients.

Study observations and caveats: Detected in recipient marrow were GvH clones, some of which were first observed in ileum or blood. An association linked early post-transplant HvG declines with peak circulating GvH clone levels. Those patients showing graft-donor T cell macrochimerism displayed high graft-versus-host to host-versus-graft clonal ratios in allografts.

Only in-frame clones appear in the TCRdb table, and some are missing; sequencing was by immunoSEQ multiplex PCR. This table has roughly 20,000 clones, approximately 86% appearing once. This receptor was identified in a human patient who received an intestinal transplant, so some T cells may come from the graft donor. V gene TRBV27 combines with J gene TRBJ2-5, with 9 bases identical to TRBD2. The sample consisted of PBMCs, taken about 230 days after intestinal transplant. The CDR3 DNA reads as TGTGCCAGCGGACTAGCGAGAGAGACCCAGTACTTC. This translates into CASGLARETQYF.